The source of this T cell receptor (beta chain) is a study of neurological immune-mediated disorders (dated by TCRdb to about 2019). Looking at the study overall: Peripheral blood TCR-beta repertoires from HTLV-I-associated myelopathy (HAM/TSP) patients, multiple sclerosis patients and healthy controls were compared by UMI-based sequencing. The cohort included approximately 70 subjects: roughly 15 with HAM/TSP, about 34 with multiple sclerosis, and around 20 healthy controls. The approximately 96 TCR-beta libraries covered PBMC samples along with longitudinal samples, technical triplicates, and paired sorted CD4+ and CD8+ T-cell subsets.

General findings and caveats noted by the study authors: TCR clonal expansion was highest in HAM/TSP patients and lowest in MS patients, with MS patients falling below even healthy controls. Across subjects, expanded clones never shared an identical CDR3 amino acid sequence, which suggests that the TCR-beta repertoires in every group were private.

The healthy controls were volunteers from blood banks in Maryland, USA. Unsorted PBMC libraries were generated from 2 million PBMCs stored in RNAlater at -80 °C until RNA extraction. PBMCs were separated from peripheral blood using Ficoll-Hypaque density gradient centrifugation and then cryopreserved in liquid nitrogen. cDNA synthesis used template-switch 5'RACE with a primer carrying a 10-nucleotide random unique molecular identifier tagging each TCR transcript. Every sequencing run yielded over 170 million TCR-beta sequences covering 15-18 subjects. Total RNA was extracted with the RNeasy kit. The KAPA Real-time Library Amplification kit was used to amplify TCR-beta VDJ regions with primers targeting the TCR constant region and the 5'RACE anchor. Sample indexes and Illumina adaptors were added in a first PCR, and a second PCR then increased library yield. The roughly 650 bp TCR product was size-selected on a 2% E-gel SizeSelection system after Ampure bead purification. Library quality was checked on a Bioanalyzer, concentration was measured with Qubit, and libraries were quantified with the Kapa Library Quantification kit before pooling. An Illumina HiSeq 2500 was used to sequence the libraries paired-end at 2 x 150 bp. To increase sequence diversity, about 25-30% phiX was spiked into each library pool. The authors' analysis ran thus. Quality-filtered reads were processed with the UMI-based MiGEC pipeline, which removed over 75% of raw TCR sequences during error correction. VDJ genes were aligned to IMGT germline references, and clonotypes were defined by unique CDR3 amino acid sequence plus V-J genes. VDJtools evaluated clonal expansion, Shannon diversity and CDR3 relatedness (CalcPairwiseDistances, ClusterSamples); CLCbio workbench built phylogenetic trees. Using coefficient-of-variation modelling across technical triplicates, the study counted a clone as expanded if it had at least 8 unique UMIs. TCRdb took the public reads, trimmed them with fastp at Q25, ran MiXCR for clone calling and kept in-frame beta chains. Each entry merges the rows of one CDR3 protein and shows their most common DNA and genes. The authors' filters were not applied to this entry. For this sample the table gives 75,000 to 90,000 distinct CDR3 sequences, of which about 9.4% were detected only once. The biggest ten clones account for under 2% of the sample.

Looking up the germline V gene yields CDR1 MNHEY and CDR2 SVGEGT. The CDR3 runs 14 residues from the cysteine to the phenylalanine. The read is trimmed to its CDR3 DNA, 42 bases read in frame from base 1. In its sample, this clonotype was seen many times. This clone's antigen is unknown. One end of the junction is discordant with germline, which a read error may explain. Sequenced input: PBMCs. This receptor was identified in a man between 35 and 55 years old in good health. This receptor chain uses TRBV6-2 or TRBV6-3 and TRBJ2-3; 7 middle bases align to TRBD2. The DNA reads as follows: TGTGTCAGCAGTTACAGCGGGGACACAGATACGCAGTATTTT. Translation gives CVSSYSGDTDTQYF.